A selection of T cell receptor beta chains follows, all from one sample in a study of post-analysis software for immune sequencing data. From the PCR reads, TCRdb called clonotypes with MiXCR, one entry per CDR3 protein. The table shows 800,000 to 950,000 distinct CDR3 sequences, with about 57% occurring only once. The sequenced sample was blood. The origin of the receptors is a girl under 18 with multiple sclerosis. The CDR3 runs from the conserved cysteine through the conserved F or W. A D gene is named only where the DNA matches it firmly. Clone sizes are given selectively: once, few, many, or a class where the clone is expanded.

TRBJ2-1 | few | TRBD2 | TRBV10-3 | TGTGCCATCAGTGAGGGGACTAGCGGGAGTCCCTCCTACAATGAGCAGTTCTTC | CAISEGTSGSPSYNEQFF
TRBJ2-7 | few | - | TRBV12-3/TRBV12-4 | TGTGCCAGCAGTTTGTGGGGCGCCGGGACGGAGCAGTACTTC | CASSLWGAGTEQYF
TRBJ1-4 | - | - | TRBV20-1 | TGCAGTGCTAGAGGCTCCGGGGGCCTTAATGAAAAACTGTTTTTT | CSARGSGGLNEKLFF
TRBJ1-2 | few | - | TRBV7-9 | TGTGCCAGCAGCTTAACAGGCGGGGCCTATGGCTACACCTTC | CASSLTGGAYGYTF
TRBJ2-3 | - | - | TRBV7-9 | TGTGCCAGCAGCTTTGGACAAAGACCTGAGCGTCGCACAGATACGCAGTATTTT | CASSFGQRPERRTDTQYF
TRBJ2-1 | - | TRBD1 | TRBV6-6 | TGTGCCAGCAGTTACTCGACAGGGGGGCAATACAATGAGCAGTTCTTC | CASSYSTGGQYNEQFF
TRBJ2-6 | - | - | TRBV5-1 | TGCGCCAGCAGCCCTCCGACCTCTGGGGCCAACGTCCTGACTTTC | CASSPPTSGANVLTF
TRBJ2-1 | - | - | TRBV9 | TGTGCCAGCAGCGAGGGCTCAACCTACAATGAGCAGTTCTTC | CASSEGSTYNEQFF
TRBJ2-7 | - | - | TRBV10-3 | TGTGCCATCAGAGAGGGAAGGACGGGGGTGTACGAGCAGTACTTC | CAIREGRTGVYEQYF
TRBJ2-7 | - | - | TRBV11-1 | TGTGCCAGCAGCCCCCTTCCCTCCTACGAGCAGTACTTC | CASSPLPSYEQYF
TRBJ2-7 | - | - | TRBV7-2 | TGTGCCAGCAGCTTAGTCTGGAAGAGCTCCTACGAGCAGTACTTC | CASSLVWKSSYEQYF
TRBJ2-3 | - | TRBD2 | TRBV10-3 | TGTGCCATCAGTGAAGTAGCGGGAGGACTGGATACGCAGTATTTT | CAISEVAGGLDTQYF
TRBJ1-2 | - | - | TRBV20-1 | TGCAGTGCTAAAGAGACGGGATCCTTTAACTATGGCTACACCTTC | CSAKETGSFNYGYTF
TRBJ2-7 | - | - | TRBV20-1 | TGCAGTGCTAGTCCTTTAGGCAGGGGGGAAAACCACGAGCAGTACTTC | CSASPLGRGENHEQYF
TRBJ2-3 | - | TRBD2 | TRBV7-3 | TGTGCCAGCAGCCCTAACGGGGGACTAGCGGGCACAGATACGCAGTATTTT | CASSPNGGLAGTDTQYF